The 3 T cell receptor beta chains listed next were all sequenced from one sample in a study of beta chain features in type 1 diabetes (dated 2018 in TCRdb). Library preparation used the immunoSEQ multiplex PCR assay. The entire isolated RNA was reverse transcribed using the High Capacity cDNA Reverse Transcription Kit, and thus expressed TCRB transcripts were sequenced. In its TCRdb copy, this immuneACCESS table keeps in-frame sequences only and misses some clones. Where compared with another copy, unresolved V genes explain less than half of these, and the others have no known cause. In all, the sample holds about 160,000 clones, and just over 9% of those were seen once. The ten biggest clones cover 2% to 2.5% of the sample. Sequencing was done on a sample of central memory CD4+ T cells from blood. The source of these receptors is a woman younger than 30 in good health.

The chain uses TRBV7-2 and TRBJ2-3; 7 nucleotides agree with TRBD1. From germline, CDR1 is SGHTA and CDR2 FQGNSA. There are 16 residues in the CDR3. The J segment lost 3 bases and the V segment lost 1 base, leaving 7 bases of the junction unmatched. CDR3 amino acids: CASSLDRGGPTDTQYF. The CDR3 nucleotides read TGTGCCAGCAGCTTAGACAGGGGTGGACCTACAGATACGCAGTATTTT.

This clone came up a few times. The genes are TRBV7-3 and TRBJ2-3, with TRBD1 matching over 8 bases. Per germline, CDR1 SGHTA and CDR2 FQGTGA. This CDR3 has 13 amino acids. Germline trimming cut 5 bases from V and 9 bases from J; bases unmatched to any gene: 7. As DNA, the CDR3 is TGTGCCAGCAGCAAGGACAGGGCAGGCACGCAGTATTTT. Translating it yields CASSKDRAGTQYF.

The chain employs TRBV4-3 and TRBJ2-4; D is perhaps TRBD2 (5 bases). The CDR3 is 14 amino acids. Deletions cut 4 bases from V and 11 bases from J, with 18 bases between. From germline, CDR1 is LGHNA and CDR2 YSLEER. DNA for the CDR3: TGCGCCAGCAGCCCGTCCCCCGGACTCCCGTTTCAGTACTTC. Translating it yields CASSPSPGLPFQYF.